This TCR beta chain was profiled in a study of PD-L1 blockade in urothelial cancer. Study background: Investigators checked blood 3 weeks (second dose) and 6 weeks after treatment start. When blood samples were assessed, the median T cell count was about 140,000.

As for time point: peripheral blood 6 weeks after treatment start. V was cut by 3 bases and J by 2 bases, with 11 bases left in between. Germline CDR1 reads SEHNR; CDR2 reads FQNEAQ (reference sequence). The CDR3 covers 15 residues. The assay was immunoSEQ multiplex PCR, and TCRdb's table has in-frame clones only and misses some. The table has about 76,000 clones, 85% to 95% seen once. The sequence was obtained from a woman aged 80 or over with urothelial cancer. The chain joins TRBV7-9 to TRBJ1-5, with D possibly TRBD1 on 5 matching bases. The sample in question was PBMCs, obtained around atezolizumab (anti-PD-L1) treatment. The CDR3 bases are TGTGCCAGCAGCTTCTCTGGAGGGGGCAATCAGCCCCAGCATTTT. Translating it yields CASSFSGGGNQPQHF.